This is a list of T cell receptor beta chains from one sample in a study of blood T cell repertoires in COVID-19. The data were produced by immunoSEQ multiplex PCR, yet TCRdb's version contains in-frame clones alone and is incomplete. Among 400,000 or so clones listed, around 91% were seen once. Material: PBMCs or T cells enriched from blood (not recorded which). These receptors were obtained from a man younger than 45 who had recovered from COVID-19. The CDR3 runs from the conserved cysteine through the conserved F or W. D genes are given only for firm matches. Where a row states a size, it is once, few, many or the class of an expanded clone; other rows omit it.

clone size: NA
J gene: TRBJ2-7
V gene: TRBV19
D gene: NA
CDR3 DNA: TGTGCCAGTAGTCTACAGGGATTTCGGAACGAGCAGTACTTC
CDR3 protein: CASSLQGFRNEQYF

clone size: NA
J gene: TRBJ2-6
V gene: TRBV28
D gene: NA
CDR3 DNA: TGTGCCAGCAGTTCCCCCAACTCTGGGGCCAACGTCCTGACTTTC
CDR3 protein: CASSSPNSGANVLTF

clone size: NA
J gene: TRBJ1-1
V gene: TRBV7-9
D gene: NA
CDR3 DNA: TGTGCCAGCAGCTTAGATTCAGGGAACACTGAAGCTTTCTTT
CDR3 protein: CASSLDSGNTEAFF

clone size: NA
J gene: TRBJ2-5
V gene: TRBV9
D gene: NA
CDR3 DNA: TGTGCCAGCAGCGGCGGACACAGCCAAGAGACCCAGTACTTC
CDR3 protein: CASSGGHSQETQYF

clone size: NA
J gene: TRBJ2-2
V gene: TRBV28
D gene: NA
CDR3 DNA: TGTGCCAGCAGCCCAAAGCAACTGTTGGTCCCCGGGGAGCTGTTTTTT
CDR3 protein: CASSPKQLLVPGELFF

clone size: NA
J gene: TRBJ2-7
V gene: TRBV5-1
D gene: NA
CDR3 DNA: TGCGCCAGCAGCTTGAGGACATCCTACGAGCAGTACTTC
CDR3 protein: CASSLRTSYEQYF

clone size: few
J gene: TRBJ2-3
V gene: TRBV7-3
D gene: TRBD2
CDR3 DNA: TGTGCCAGCAGCTTTAGCGGGAGCGCTGATACGCAGTATTTT
CDR3 protein: CASSFSGSADTQYF

clone size: few
J gene: TRBJ2-2
V gene: TRBV6-4
D gene: NA
CDR3 DNA: TGTGCCAGTAGACCTACCCTCAGGGGGGAGCTGTTTTTT
CDR3 protein: CASRPTLRGELFF

clone size: NA
J gene: TRBJ2-1
V gene: TRBV5-6
D gene: TRBD2
CDR3 DNA: TGTGCCAGCAGCACCAAATCCCTAGCGGCCTACAATGAGCAGTTCTTC
CDR3 protein: CASSTKSLAAYNEQFF

clone size: NA
J gene: TRBJ2-1
V gene: TRBV19
D gene: TRBD2
CDR3 DNA: TGTGCCAGTAGTCCGTCACGCGGGAGCTACAATGAGCAGTTCTTC
CDR3 protein: CASSPSRGSYNEQFF

clone size: NA
J gene: TRBJ2-3
V gene: TRBV5-5
D gene: NA
CDR3 DNA: TGTGCCAGCAGCCACTTTGTCAGGGGCACAGATACGCAGTATTTT
CDR3 protein: CASSHFVRGTDTQYF

clone size: once
J gene: TRBJ2-2
V gene: TRBV6-5
D gene: TRBD1
CDR3 DNA: TGTGCCAGCACCGGGACAGGGATGACCGGGGAGCTGTTTTTT
CDR3 protein: CASTGTGMTGELFF

clone size: NA
J gene: TRBJ2-4
V gene: TRBV29-1
D gene: TRBD1
CDR3 DNA: TGCAGCGTTGAAGAGGGACAGGGCTACAAAAACATTCAGTACTTC
CDR3 protein: CSVEEGQGYKNIQYF

clone size: NA
J gene: TRBJ2-7
V gene: TRBV29-1
D gene: TRBD1
CDR3 DNA: TGCAGCGTTGAAGGTGGGGCGGCCACAGGGGGCTACGAGCAGTACTTC
CDR3 protein: CSVEGGAATGGYEQYF

clone size: NA
J gene: TRBJ2-7
V gene: TRBV7-8
D gene: TRBD2
CDR3 DNA: TGTGCCAGCAGCCCTAGCGGGTTGGGCTCCTACGAGCAGTACTTC
CDR3 protein: CASSPSGLGSYEQYF

clone size: NA
J gene: TRBJ2-4
V gene: TRBV1
D gene: NA
CDR3 DNA: TGCACCAGCAGCCAACTCCAGCGGGAGGGCCCCAGAGACAAAAACATTCAGTACTTC
CDR3 protein: CTSSQLQREGPRDKNIQYF

clone size: NA
J gene: TRBJ2-1
V gene: TRBV5-1
D gene: TRBD2
CDR3 DNA: TGCGCCAGCAGCTTGGGGTCCGGGACTAGCGGCTACAATGAGCAGTTCTTC
CDR3 protein: CASSLGSGTSGYNEQFF

clone size: NA
J gene: TRBJ1-1
V gene: TRBV18
D gene: NA
CDR3 DNA: TGTGCCAGCTCACCGGTGGACAGTCGCAAAGGGGCTTTCTTT
CDR3 protein: CASSPVDSRKGAFF

clone size: NA
J gene: TRBJ2-1
V gene: TRBV10-2
D gene: TRBD2
CDR3 DNA: TGCGCCAGCAGTAAAGGGCGGGGGGTTTACAATGAGCAGTTCTTC
CDR3 protein: CASSKGRGVYNEQFF

clone size: NA
J gene: TRBJ2-6
V gene: TRBV7-9
D gene: TRBD1
CDR3 DNA: TGTGCCAGCAGCCTCCCCGGGACAGGGGGTTTTGGGGCCAACGTCCTGACTTTC
CDR3 protein: CASSLPGTGGFGANVLTF

clone size: NA
J gene: TRBJ2-7
V gene: TRBV10-3
D gene: NA
CDR3 DNA: TGTGCCATCAGCTTGGACAGCGTCGAGCAGTACTTC
CDR3 protein: CAISLDSVEQYF

clone size: NA
J gene: TRBJ1-1
V gene: TRBV7-9
D gene: NA
CDR3 DNA: TGTGCCAGCAGCCCCGCGCCTGAAGCTTTCTTT
CDR3 protein: CASSPAPEAFF